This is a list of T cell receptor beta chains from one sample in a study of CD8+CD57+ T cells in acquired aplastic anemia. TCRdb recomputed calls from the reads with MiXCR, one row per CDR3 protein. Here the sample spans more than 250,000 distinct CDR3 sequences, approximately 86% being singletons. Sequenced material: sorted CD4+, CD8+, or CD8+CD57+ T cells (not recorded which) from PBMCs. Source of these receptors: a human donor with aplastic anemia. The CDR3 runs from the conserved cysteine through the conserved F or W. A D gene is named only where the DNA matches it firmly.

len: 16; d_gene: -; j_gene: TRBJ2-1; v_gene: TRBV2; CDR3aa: CASGDGGTNAQDDRFF
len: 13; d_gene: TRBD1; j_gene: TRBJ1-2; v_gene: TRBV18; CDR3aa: CASSPGQDRGYTF
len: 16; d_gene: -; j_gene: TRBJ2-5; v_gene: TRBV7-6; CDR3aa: CASSLAPSDTQYIQYF
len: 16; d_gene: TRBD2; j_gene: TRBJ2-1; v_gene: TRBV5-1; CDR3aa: CASSPGGMANTNEQFF
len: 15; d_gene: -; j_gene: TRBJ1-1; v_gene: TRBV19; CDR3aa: CASSLDIRGNTEAFF
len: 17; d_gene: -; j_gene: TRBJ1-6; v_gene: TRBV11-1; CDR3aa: CASSLASGLGYNSPLHF
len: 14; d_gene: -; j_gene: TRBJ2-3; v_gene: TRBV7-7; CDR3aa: CASSPALAPGRDSF
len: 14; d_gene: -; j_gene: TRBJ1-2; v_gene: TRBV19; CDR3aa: CASSIPGRPNGYTF
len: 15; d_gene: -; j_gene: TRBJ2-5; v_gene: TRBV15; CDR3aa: CASSSNGTWRATQYF
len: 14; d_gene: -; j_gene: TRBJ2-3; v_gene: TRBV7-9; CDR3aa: CASSLGATDTQYFF
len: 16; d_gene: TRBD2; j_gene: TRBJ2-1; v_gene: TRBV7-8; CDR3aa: CASSEWDERGMNEQFF
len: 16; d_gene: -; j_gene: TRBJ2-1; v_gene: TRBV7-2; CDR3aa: CASSYQRSSRNEEQFF
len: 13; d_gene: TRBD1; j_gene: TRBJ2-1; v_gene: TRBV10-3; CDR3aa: CAISGDSENEQFF
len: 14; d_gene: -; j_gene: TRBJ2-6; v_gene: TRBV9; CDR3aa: CASSEPSGANVLTF
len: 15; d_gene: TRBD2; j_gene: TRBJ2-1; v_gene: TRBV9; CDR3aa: CASSSGTSGGDTQFF
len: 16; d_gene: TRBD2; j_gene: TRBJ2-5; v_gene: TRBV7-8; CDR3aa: CASSQAGTRGGETQYF
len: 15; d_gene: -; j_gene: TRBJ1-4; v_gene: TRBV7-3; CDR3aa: CASSGGGLGTLKLFF
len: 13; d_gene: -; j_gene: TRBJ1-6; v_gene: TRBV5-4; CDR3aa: CASSFTSGQALHF
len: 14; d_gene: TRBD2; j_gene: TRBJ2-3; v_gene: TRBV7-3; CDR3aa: CASSLAGGPSTPYF
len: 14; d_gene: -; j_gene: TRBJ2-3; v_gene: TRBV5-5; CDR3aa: CASSASRAGDTQYF
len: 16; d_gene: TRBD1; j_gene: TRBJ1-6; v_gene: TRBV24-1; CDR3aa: CATSDLKTGSNSPLHF
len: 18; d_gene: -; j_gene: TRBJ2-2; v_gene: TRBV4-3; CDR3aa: CASSSRQLQLGGAGELFF
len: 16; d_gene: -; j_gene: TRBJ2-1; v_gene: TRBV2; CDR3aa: CASSHGGTDTQDDGSF
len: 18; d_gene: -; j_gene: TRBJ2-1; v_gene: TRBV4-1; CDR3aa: CASSQGLAGGGSYNEQFF
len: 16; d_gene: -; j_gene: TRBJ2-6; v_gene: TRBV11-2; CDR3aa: CASSLDLRGGANVLTF
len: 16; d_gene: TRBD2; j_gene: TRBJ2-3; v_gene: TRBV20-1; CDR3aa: CSARRGGLKRTDTQYF
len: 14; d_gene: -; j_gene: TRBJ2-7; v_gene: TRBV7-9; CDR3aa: CATSGRGLDEAKDF
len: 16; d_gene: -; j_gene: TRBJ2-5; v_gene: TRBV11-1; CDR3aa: CASSRGQGRGKETQYF
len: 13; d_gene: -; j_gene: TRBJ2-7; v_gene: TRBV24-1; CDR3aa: CATTGRVKDEQYF
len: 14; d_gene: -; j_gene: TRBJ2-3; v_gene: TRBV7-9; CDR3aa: CASSLAGSYDAHFF
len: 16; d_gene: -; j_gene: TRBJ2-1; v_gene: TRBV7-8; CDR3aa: CASSFAGGRDTQEQFF
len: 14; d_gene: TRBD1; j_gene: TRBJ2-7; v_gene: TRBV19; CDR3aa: CASKDGGQGYEQYF
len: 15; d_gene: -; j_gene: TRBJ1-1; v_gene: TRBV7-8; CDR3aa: CASSLDVGPDTQAFF
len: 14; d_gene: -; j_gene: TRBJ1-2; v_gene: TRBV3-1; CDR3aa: CASSQDQGLGGYTF
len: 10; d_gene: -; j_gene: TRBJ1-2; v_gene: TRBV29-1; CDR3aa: CSVDSDGYTF
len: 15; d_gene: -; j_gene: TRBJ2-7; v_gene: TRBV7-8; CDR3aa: CASSLAGGLDSEYYF
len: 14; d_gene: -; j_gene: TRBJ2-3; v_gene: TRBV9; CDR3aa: CASSSAAGPATQYF
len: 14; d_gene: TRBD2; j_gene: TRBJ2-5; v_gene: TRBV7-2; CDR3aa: CACGLAGDPDTQYF
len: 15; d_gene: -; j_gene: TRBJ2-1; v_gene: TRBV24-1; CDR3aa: CATSDRSERSYEQFF
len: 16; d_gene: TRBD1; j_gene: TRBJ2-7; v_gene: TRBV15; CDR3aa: CATSRVLGTGSYEQYF